The T cell receptor beta chain under discussion was sequenced for a study of Graves' ophthalmopathy and Graves' hyperthyroidism. Study context: Hyperthyroidism is called stable when no ophthalmopathy develops within 18 months of follow-up. Study-level findings and limits: Between ophthalmopathy and stable hyperthyroidism, a 13-signature model drew a separation with nearly 90% sensitivity and approximately 77% specificity.

This clonotype was seen at least ten times. Its antigen is not known. Germline V gives CDR1 SGHTS, CDR2 YDEGEE. The V end was cut by 1 base, the J end by 3 bases, with 10 bases between. This CDR3 is built from 14 residues. RNA transcripts served as template for amplifying TCR beta CDR3 sequences. Second-round multiplex PCR came after first-round RT-PCR with HTBI primers. TCRdb processed the multiplex PCR reads anew with MiXCR; each CDR3 protein has one entry. Among about 550,000 distinct CDR3 sequences listed, roughly 40% were seen once. Enrolled hyperthyroidism patients had a new diagnosis, a duration under 2 months, and an age of 18 to 65. Orbital computed tomography and thyroid ultrasound, along with TRAb, serum thyroxine and clinical symptoms, underpinned diagnosis.

The sequenced material came from peripheral blood or thyroid tissue (not recorded which). The receptor was isolated from an adult man with Graves' hyperthyroidism. The rearrangement uses TRBV5-8 and TRBJ1-1; maybe TRBD1 (5 bases). The CDR3 loop reads CASSLRGGDTEAFF. The CDR3 DNA reads as TGTGCCAGCAGCTTGCGGGGAGGGGACACTGAAGCTTTCTTT. Full variable domain (outside the CDR3, taken from reference TRBV5-8 and TRBJ1-1): EAGVTQSPTHLIKTRGQQATLRCSPISGHTSVYWYQQALGLGLQFLLWYDEGEERNRGNFPPRFSGRQFPNYSSELNVNALELEDSALYLCASSLRGGDTEAFFGQGTRLTVV.